The T cell receptor beta chain described here comes from a study of blood T cell repertoires in COVID-19. Turning to the study itself: Both acute and convalescent COVID-19 samples were obtained from the United States, Italy and Spain. PBMCs, B-cell-depleted T cells, or T cells provided the cDNA or gDNA that made up the material.

V was trimmed by 5 bases and J by 0 bases, leaving 14 bases between them. Germline CDR1 MDHEN, CDR2 SYDVKM. The CDR3 extends over 16 amino acids. In the original workflow: Using reference gene primer amplification, nucleated cell counts were estimated. TCRdb's table, derived via immunoSEQ multiplex PCR, lists solely in-frame clones and lacks some. The V and J calls and clone size are taken from that table; D and trimming were inferred from the DNA. Of hundreds of thousands of clones in the sample, roughly nine tenths are singletons; the top ten hold around 0.7%. The source of this sequence is a man aged 40-49 years with acute or convalescent COVID-19. The source material was peripheral blood. V gene TRBV28 combines with J gene TRBJ1-5, with D possibly TRBD1 on 5 matching bases. The CDR3, as DNA: TGTGCCAGCAGTCCCCTCGGCAGGGCTAGCAATCAGCCCCAGCATTTT. Amino acid sequence: CASSPLGRASNQPQHF. The whole variable domain, filled in from reference TRBV28 and TRBJ1-5, reads DVKVTQSSRYLVKRTGEKVFLECVQDMDHENMFWYRQDPGLGLRLIYFSYDVKMKEKGDIPEGYSVSREKKERFSLILESASTNQTSMYLCASSPLGRASNQPQHFGDGTRLSIL.